This T cell receptor beta chain appears in the sequencing data of a study of T cells after yellow fever vaccination. Study-wide context: Some fractions had low cell numbers, and these were prepared with SMART-Seq v4 Ultra Low Input. Points from the study as a whole: There was a possibility that FACS-sorted repertoires contained abundant clonotypes contaminating from the bulk population.

TCR cDNA was made by 5'RACE template switching, adding a universal primer site and UMIs. TCRdb recomputed calls from the 5' RACE reads with MiXCR, one row per CDR3 protein. The table has 340,000 or so distinct CDR3 sequences, under 15% seen once. Trimming cost V 5 bases and J 0 bases, with 6 bases left between them. The CDR3 extends over 13 amino acids. CDR1 and CDR2 from the germline V gene are SGHRS and YFSETQ. This clonotype was found a few times. What it binds is unknown. The chain uses TRBV5-1 and TRBJ1-3; no definite D call. Source: CD4+ T cells sorted from PBMCs, taken 15 days after the yellow fever booster vaccination. The sequence derives from a man between 18 and 29 years old who received the YFV17D yellow fever vaccine. The CDR3 is CASRQTSGNTIYF. In DNA, the CDR3 is TGCGCCAGCAGACAAACCTCTGGAAACACCATATATTTT.